This passage covers 5 T cell receptor beta chains from one sample sequenced in a study of blood T cells in healthy people across ages. Through a sample-barcoded 5' primer and a J-beta primer mix, a second PCR was run for about 7 to 12 cycles. TCRdb fed the 5' RACE reads into MiXCR, producing one record per CDR3 protein. The sample consists of some 780,000 distinct CDR3 sequences, about 56% of them appearing once. Sequencing used blood. The origin of the receptors is a man between 35 and 55 years old in good health.

This rearrangement joins TRBV7-2 to TRBJ2-7; TRBD2 might be the D (5 bases). The CDR3 length is 14 residues. The germline gives CDR1 SGHTA, CDR2 FQGNSA. The ends were cut back, 0 bases at V and 9 bases at J, with 15 bases in the middle. For the CDR3, the DNA is TGTGCCAGCAGCTTAGCAGGCGGGCCCAACAGGCAGTACTTC. The encoded protein is CASSLAGGPNRQYF.

This clonotype appeared a single time. The chain links TRBV10-3 to TRBJ2-4; tentatively, D is TRBD2 (7 bases). The end of the DNA is better explained by TRBJ2-7, so the J call may be wrong. The CDR3 runs 12 residues. From germline, CDR1 is ENHRY and CDR2 SYGVKD. For the CDR3, the DNA is TGTGCCATCAGTGGGGGGGGGCACGAGCAGTACTTC. Its translation is CAISGGGHEQYF.

In its sample, this clonotype was seen a few times. This chain connects TRBV6-1 to TRBJ2-5, with 12 nucleotides matching TRBD2. Trimming at V came to 7 bases and at J to 3 bases, leaving 6 bases not matched to a gene. The CDR3 extends over 15 amino acids. CDR1 MNHNS and CDR2 SASEGT come from the germline V gene. The DNA of the CDR3 is TGTGCCAGCATGACTAGCGGGGGAGGAAAAGAGACCCAGTACTTC. Its protein product is CASMTSGGGKETQYF.

The chain carries TRBV6-4 and TRBJ2-1; 8 bases match TRBD2. The CDR3 length is 15 residues. Looked up from germline, CDR1 is MRHNA and CDR2 is SNTAGT. V lost 4 bases to trimming and J lost 6 bases; unmatched junction nucleotides: 8. In DNA form, the CDR3 reads TGTGCCAGCAGTGCAAACGGGGGGGCCTCCAATGAGCAGTTCTTC. Its protein product is CASSANGGASNEQFF.

V gene TRBV6-1 combines with J gene TRBJ2-7, with a tentative D call TRBD1 (8 bases). Trimming left V 1 base short and J 1 base short, with 11 bases between. CDR1 MNHNS and CDR2 SASEGT come from the germline V gene. The CDR3 totals 15 residues. CDR3 nucleotides: TGTGCCAGCAGTGAAGAACAGGGGGGGTCCTACGAGCAGTACTTC. Its protein product is CASSEEQGGSYEQYF.